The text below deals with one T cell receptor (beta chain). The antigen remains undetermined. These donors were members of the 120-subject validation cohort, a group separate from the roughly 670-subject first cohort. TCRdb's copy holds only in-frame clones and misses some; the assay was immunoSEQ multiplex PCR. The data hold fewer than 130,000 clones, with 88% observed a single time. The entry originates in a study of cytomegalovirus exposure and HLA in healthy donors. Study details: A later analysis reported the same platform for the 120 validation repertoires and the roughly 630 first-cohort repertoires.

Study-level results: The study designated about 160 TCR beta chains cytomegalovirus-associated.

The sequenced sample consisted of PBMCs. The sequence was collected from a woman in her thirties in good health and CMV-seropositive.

The CDR3 DNA is TGTGCCAGCAGCTTAGGGGTACCGGGACAAGAATTCTCCTACGAGCAGTACTTC. It specifies CASSLGVPGQEFSYEQYF. The chain links TRBV11-2 to TRBJ2-7, with D maybe TRBD1 (6 bases). With 1 base removed from V and 0 bases from J, the gap between germline ends came to 19 bases. CDR3 size: 18 residues. Germline CDR1 is SGHAT and CDR2 is FQNNGV.